The text below deals with one T cell receptor (beta chain). Its matching antigen is unknown. Previously, flow cytometry had revealed CD8+CD57+ cell expansion in the patients chosen for sequencing. The trim removed 4 bases at V and 2 bases at J, leaving 5 bases unmatched. The CDR3 is 15 amino acids. The germline V gene has CDR1 SGDLS and CDR2 YYNGEE. This sample was taken from a study of CD8+CD57+ T cells in acquired aplastic anemia. Points from the study as a whole: The study identified more than 25 CD8+ CDR3 sequences shared by patients and controls. Controls did not differ significantly from patients in CD8+ Simpson's diversity.

TCR beta VDJ and CDR3 profiles were obtained from a genomic DNA template. TCRdb reprocessed the reads with MiXCR, giving one entry per CDR3 protein. The repertoire holds 80,000 or so distinct CDR3 sequences, with about 70% as singletons. The rearrangement uses TRBV9 and TRBJ2-2; TRBD1 aligns across 7 bases. The source material was sorted CD4+, CD8+, or CD8+CD57+ T cells (not recorded which) from PBMCs. The TCR sequence derives from a human donor with aplastic anemia. DNA of the CDR3: TGTGCCAGCAGCCTCCGGACAGGAAACACCGGGGAGCTGTTTTTT. Protein: CASSLRTGNTGELFF. The full variable domain, its missing parts supplied by reference TRBV9 and TRBJ2-2, is DSGVTQTPKHLITATGQRVTLRCSPRSGDLSVYWYQQSLDQGLQFLIQYYNGEERAKGNILERFSAQQFPDLHSELNLSSLELGDSALYFCASSLRTGNTGELFFGEGSRLTVL.